These T cell receptor beta chains were read from a single sample in a study of human T cells and chemical hapten exposure. One entry per CDR3 protein, called by TCRdb with MiXCR from the RACE reads. The data contain about 96,000 distinct CDR3 sequences, 9.3% of them singletons. This material consisted of whole blood, taken in connection with sensitization to the hapten diphenylcyclopropenone (DPC). The receptor source for this set is a woman in her thirties or forties with alopecia areata. Some clones in this sample may be carry-over from other donors' samples. CDR3s include the opening cysteine and the closing phenylalanine or tryptophan. The D gene is left open where the match is weak. Only some rows state a clone size, as once, few, many or a class for expanded clones.

j_call: TRBJ2-1; v_call: TRBV27; d_call: .; clone_size: few; cdr3_length: 12; cdr3_nt: TGTGCCAGCAGTTTAATGGGCGATGAGCAGTTCTTC; cdr3_aa: CASSLMGDEQFF
j_call: TRBJ2-6; v_call: TRBV6-2/TRBV6-3; d_call: .; clone_size: many; cdr3_length: 15; cdr3_nt: TGTGCCAGCAGTTACAGGGGTTCTGGGGCCAACGTCCTGACTTTC; cdr3_aa: CASSYRGSGANVLTF
j_call: TRBJ2-1; v_call: TRBV6-1; d_call: .; clone_size: few; cdr3_length: 16; cdr3_nt: TGTGCCAGCAGTGAACGACAGTTGAGCTCCTACAATGAGCAGTTCTTC; cdr3_aa: CASSERQLSSYNEQFF
j_call: TRBJ2-2; v_call: TRBV20-1; d_call: .; clone_size: .; cdr3_length: 12; cdr3_nt: TGCAGTGCTGGGCGCCCCGAACGGGAGCTGTTTTTT; cdr3_aa: CSAGRPERELFF
j_call: TRBJ2-6; v_call: TRBV2; d_call: .; clone_size: .; cdr3_length: 14; cdr3_nt: TGTGCCAGCAGTGAATTAGGGAGCGCCAACGTCCTGACTTTC; cdr3_aa: CASSELGSANVLTF
j_call: TRBJ2-3; v_call: TRBV5-6; d_call: TRBD2; clone_size: .; cdr3_length: 16; cdr3_nt: TGTGCCAGCAGCTTGGAGAGCGGGATCAGCACAGATACGCAGTATTTT; cdr3_aa: CASSLESGISTDTQYF
j_call: TRBJ1-3; v_call: TRBV29-1; d_call: .; clone_size: many; cdr3_length: 15; cdr3_nt: TGCAGCGTTGACGGACAGTCAACCTCTGGAAACACCATATATTTT; cdr3_aa: CSVDGQSTSGNTIYF
j_call: TRBJ1-1; v_call: TRBV7-2; d_call: .; clone_size: few; cdr3_length: 14; cdr3_nt: TGTGCCAGCAGCCCTAGGTTTATGAACACTGAAGCTTTCTTT; cdr3_aa: CASSPRFMNTEAFF
j_call: TRBJ1-2; v_call: TRBV18; d_call: .; clone_size: .; cdr3_length: 13; cdr3_nt: TGTGCCAGCTCACCGGGTGAGGACTATGGCTACACCTTC; cdr3_aa: CASSPGEDYGYTF
j_call: TRBJ2-1; v_call: TRBV11-2; d_call: .; clone_size: many; cdr3_length: 13; cdr3_nt: TGTGCCAGCAGCTTAGTGGCCGCCGATGAGCAGTTCTTC; cdr3_aa: CASSLVAADEQFF
j_call: TRBJ1-3; v_call: TRBV5-6; d_call: .; clone_size: .; cdr3_length: 15; cdr3_nt: TGTGTCAGCAGCTTGAGACAGGCCTACTCGAACACCATATATTTT; cdr3_aa: CVSSLRQAYSNTIYF
j_call: TRBJ2-3; v_call: TRBV28; d_call: .; clone_size: many; cdr3_length: 13; cdr3_nt: TGTGCCAGCAGTTCAGACAGCACAGATACGCAGTATTTT; cdr3_aa: CASSSDSTDTQYF
j_call: TRBJ2-1; v_call: TRBV11-1; d_call: .; clone_size: many; cdr3_length: 16; cdr3_nt: TGTGCCAGCAGCGATAGGCTACGGGGGAGCGTCAATGAGCAGTTCTTC; cdr3_aa: CASSDRLRGSVNEQFF